What follows are 17 T cell receptor beta chains derived from one specimen sequenced in a study of OX40 agonist ivuxolimab in advanced cancers. Produced via immunoSEQ multiplex PCR; TCRdb's table is partial and in-frame only. The sample shows around 81,000 clones, around four fifths of them seen only once. Specimen: CD4+ or CD8+ T cells sorted from blood, collected in a trial of the OX40 agonist ivuxolimab. The receptors stem from an adult with an advanced solid tumor such as melanoma, head and neck, liver or kidney cancer.

The chain carries TRBV4-2 and TRBJ1-3, with D perhaps TRBD1 (5 bases). V shed 4 bases and J shed 0 bases, with 13 bases lying between them. This CDR3 spans 16 amino acids. Germline V lookup: CDR1 LGHNA, CDR2 YNFKEQ. CDR3 region: CASSRAKDNSGNTIYF. CDR3 coding DNA: TGTGCCAGCAGCCGAGCTAAGGACAACTCTGGAAACACCATATATTTT.

J is TRBJ2-5 and V is TRBV28, with 11 bases identical to TRBD2. V shed 3 bases, J shed 2 bases, and the junction held 8 bases outside the gene matches. CDR3 length equals 17 residues. CDR1 and CDR2 (germline): MDHEN, SYDVKM. The chain's CDR3 is CASSFGAGLAVQETQYF. Written as DNA, the CDR3 is TGTGCCAGCAGTTTTGGGGCGGGACTAGCGGTACAAGAGACCCAGTACTTC.

This clone came up once. The rearrangement links TRBV2 to TRBJ1-4; D remains unclear. V dropped 8 bases and J dropped 5 bases, with 18 bases sitting between them. The CDR3 runs to 15 residues. Germline CDR1 reads SNHLY; CDR2 reads FYNNEI. For the CDR3, the DNA is TGTGCCAGCGTGGCATTAGGTACCGAAAATGAAAAACTGTTTTTT. Translation gives CASVALGTENEKLFF.

This chain connects TRBV6-6 to TRBJ2-5, with D unclear. V was shortened by 5 bases and J by 5 bases, with 3 bases between the two germline ends. The CDR3 is made up of 10 amino acids. Germline CDR1 reads MNHNY; CDR2 reads SVGAGI (reference sequence). The CDR3 DNA is TGTGCCAGCAGTCATGAGACCCAGTACTTC. Protein: CASSHETQYF.

The genes are TRBV7-2 and TRBJ1-3; D is uncertain. CDR1 and CDR2 from the germline V gene are SGHTA and FQGNSA. With 4 bases removed from V and 8 bases from J, the gap between germline ends came to 9 bases. The CDR3 is 12 amino acids. The CDR3, as DNA: TGTGCCAGCAGCTCCCTACTTGACACCATATATTTT. This translates into CASSSLLDTIYF.

This clone was recorded many times. The chain is built from TRBV28 and TRBJ2-7, with 8 bases matching TRBD2. Germline V gene sequence: CDR1 MDHEN, CDR2 SYDVKM. This CDR3 is 12 amino acids long. Unmatched junction bases numbered 2, after V lost 6 bases and J lost 4 bases. CDR3 region: CASRGLAYEQYV. CDR3 nucleotides: TGTGCCAGCAGAGGACTAGCTTACGAGCAGTACGTC.

V is TRBV4-1 and J is TRBJ1-2; TRBD1 is a possible D gene (6 bases). The CDR3 is made up of 14 amino acids. Trimming left V 4 bases short and J 4 bases short, with 13 bases between. Germline CDR1 and CDR2: MGHRA and YSYEKL. In nucleotides, the CDR3 is TGCGCCAGCAGCCCCCGGACAGAATCCTATGGCTACACCTTC. Translation: CASSPRTESYGYTF.

The genes are TRBV9 and TRBJ1-1, with 11 bases matching TRBD1. Germline CDR1 and CDR2: SGDLS and YYNGEE. J lost 4 bases, V lost 4 bases, and 6 bases had no gene match. The CDR3 runs to 15 residues. CDR3 sequence (DNA): TGTGCCAGCAGCTCAGCCGGGACAGGGGGCACTGAAGCTTTCTTT. Its translation is CASSSAGTGGTEAFF.

The gene calls are TRBV28 and TRBJ1-2; tentatively, D is TRBD1 (6 bases). V was clipped by 7 bases and J by 3 bases, with 12 bases between them. The CDR3 consists of 13 residues. Per the germline V gene, CDR1 is MDHEN and CDR2 is SYDVKM. CDR3 protein: CASTLGGYYGYTF. In DNA form, the CDR3 reads TGTGCCAGCACCTTAGGGGGTTACTATGGCTACACCTTC.

The chain has TRBV27 and TRBJ2-2, with 10 bases identical to TRBD1. CDR3 size: 14 residues. The V gene's germline CDR1 is MNHEY and CDR2 SMNVEV (reference sequence). The V segment lost 5 bases and the J segment 8 bases; nucleotides outside the gene matches: 5. CDR3 DNA: TGTGCCAGCAGTCCCGGACAGGGGGTGGGGGAGCTGTTTTTT. Translated: CASSPGQGVGELFF.

The count of this clone is one. V and J are TRBV28 and TRBJ1-2; a weak D match, TRBD1 (5 bases). Germline CDR1 reads MDHEN; CDR2 reads SYDVKM. The CDR3 is 14 amino acids. V lost 6 bases and J 1 base, leaving 12 bases between the germline ends. The CDR3 here is CASSSGTINYGYTF. In nucleotides, the CDR3 is TGTGCCAGCAGCTCCGGGACTATTAACTATGGCTACACCTTC.

The V gene is TRBV19, the J gene TRBJ2-7, with D perhaps TRBD2 (5 bases). Germline lookup yields CDR1 LNHDA and CDR2 SQIVND (reference sequence). The CDR3 has 14 amino acids. V was cut by 2 bases and J by 3 bases, with 11 bases left in between. The DNA of the CDR3 is TGTGCCAGTAGTATAAGTGGGAGCGGCTACGAGCAGTACTTC. This translates into CASSISGSGYEQYF.

The rearrangement links TRBV7-9 to TRBJ2-3; 12 bases are a match to TRBD2. The CDR3 runs 16 residues. CDR1 SEHNR and CDR2 FQNEAQ come from the germline V gene (reference sequence). The V and J ends lost 5 bases and 3 bases, in that order; junction bases with no gene match: 6. The CDR3 nucleotides read TGTGCCAGCAGCGTACCTAGCGGGAGGGTTACAGATACGCAGTATTTT. Amino acids: CASSVPSGRVTDTQYF.

This sequence joins TRBV5-4 and TRBJ2-7, with no clear D. With 2 bases removed from V and 5 bases from J, the gap between germline ends came to 8 bases. This CDR3 has 12 residues. Germline values: CDR1 SGHNT, CDR2 YYREEE (reference sequence). CDR3 DNA sequence: TGTGCCAGCAGCTTCACTGACCACGAGCAGTACGTC. Translating it yields CASSFTDHEQYV.

The rearrangement uses TRBV28 and TRBJ1-2, with TRBD1 as a possible D gene (5 bases). CDR3 length: 13 amino acids. Germline lookup yields CDR1 MDHEN and CDR2 SYDVKM. V was shortened by 11 bases and J by 9 bases, with 22 bases between the two germline ends. The CDR3 is CAVGTPALKSYTF. CDR3 in DNA: TGTGCCGTCGGGACCCCCGCACTAAAAAGCTACACCTTC.

This clone appeared once. CDR3 region: CASSFETSGLTGANVLTF. The CDR3 coding sequence is TGCGCCAGCAGCTTCGAGACTAGCGGGCTGACTGGGGCCAACGTCCTGACTTTC. The chain combines TRBV5-1 with TRBJ2-6, with 10 bases aligning to TRBD2. This CDR3 region has 18 residues. CDR1 and CDR2 (germline): SGHRS, YFSETQ. V shed 2 bases and J 2 bases; nucleotides not matched to a gene: 7.

This rearrangement joins TRBV7-2 to TRBJ1-2; D unresolved. Per germline, CDR1 SGHTA and CDR2 FQGNSA. Trimming left V 5 bases short and J 7 bases short, with 14 bases between. The length of the CDR3 is 13 residues. CDR3 in DNA: TGTGCCAGCAGCCCCATCGGTCCAGCTGGCTACACCTTC. This codes for CASSPIGPAGYTF.